This T cell receptor (beta chain) was obtained from a study of T cells in women clearing cervical HPV infection (dated by TCRdb to between 2018 and 2020). Background for the entire study: The cases were about two dozen women with histologically confirmed HPV16-related CIN3 or worse, and 2 of those women had invasive cancers. Since HLA typing was available for only a few women, HLA type could not be ruled out as a confounder. The parent cohort enrolled about 9,700 women aged 18 or older in Guanacaste, Costa Rica, in about 1993 to 1994 and followed the women for around seven years. Cases and controls were matched on age within five years and on year of sample collection. For cases, the median interval between lesion detection and blood sampling was around 140 days, with an interquartile range of about 85 to 220 days. This exploratory proof-of-principle case-control study, nested within the Guanacaste HPV Natural History Study in Costa Rica, compared TCR repertoires among women with different cervical HPV16 outcomes. Blood from cases was collected at the visit at which the lesion was first identified, whereas blood from controls was collected once infection was no longer detected. Five blinded duplicates per group were added as quality controls, so that some 60 samples were obtained: approximately 50 participants and 10 replicates. A median age of almost 35 years was observed in cases versus more than 37 in controls, and no significant differences in baseline characteristics were found. The controls were around 26 women whose single incident HPV16 infection cleared within 12 months with no development of precancer or cancer. The paper as a whole reports these results and caveats: Because of the cross-sectional design, the study could not determine whether the associations came before infection or resulted from infection, and neither effector/memory subsets nor HPV-specific T cells were isolated. By combining richness with V gene abundances, random forest classifiers separated cases from controls with an estimated AUC of 0.83. Because the number of T cells in each sample was unknown, differences in richness could reflect differing T-cell content rather than repertoire biology. TRBV6-7 relative abundance was lower in cases than in controls (approximately 0.1% versus 0.16%; Bonferroni P = 0.0008). CIN3+ cases had significantly higher TCR repertoire richness than controls across sequencing depths, but evenness did not differ between the groups.

Using the immunoSEQ assay, multiplex PCR amplified TCR beta CDR3 regions from an average of around 1.2 ug of genomic DNA per sample. Primer bias was corrected in the assay by using a complete synthetic TCR repertoire to establish an amplification baseline. The amplicons were sequenced using the Illumina platform. The original pipeline was this. Error correction of the sequences involved clustering with frequency ratios plus a modified nearest-neighbor algorithm, after which the sequences were analyzed in the immunoSEQ Analyzer using IMGT gene definitions. At each rarefaction depth, TCR richness and evenness were averaged across 20 rarefaction repeats, and any sample with fewer sequences than the depth was left out. Relative abundances of V, D and J genes were compared between groups using Wilcoxon rank sum tests, with FDR correction applied. In the blinded duplicates, the intraclass correlation was approximately 95% for TCR richness and averaged about 80% across 60 to 70 gene segments. Held by TCRdb, this immuneACCESS table contains in-frame sequences only and omits some clones. Under half of the omission traces to an unresolved V gene where checked; the cause of the rest is unknown. V and J calls and clone size are copied from that table; D and trimming were computed from the DNA. The sample's clone listing holds 20,000 to 25,000 clones. In total, the top ten clones hold around a tenth of the sample.

The cysteine opens and the phenylalanine closes a CDR3 of 15 amino acids. Of the CDR3's DNA, 36 bases were read; they are in frame from base 1. CDR1 and CDR2 (SGHRS, YFSETQ) derive from the germline V gene. For this chain, trimming is 2 bases at the V end and 6 bases at the J end, and the number of junction bases without a gene match is 7. Every participant had a single incident cervical HPV16 infection, and women with prevalent HPV16 infections were excluded. Cervical HPV DNA was detected with MY09/MY11 PCR, and genotyping was done by dot-blot hybridization. Roughly 15 mL of heparinized blood was centrifuged, after which the buffy coat was aliquoted, frozen at -30 degrees C, and then stored at -80 degrees C. Genomic DNA was extracted from buffy coat specimens using QIAGEN kits. As concerns this clone: Which antigen it targets is not known. The CDR3 end lies 3 residues beyond the end of the read and is filled in from the germline J gene.

This clonotype was obtained from a woman aged 18 to 75 with a cervical HPV16 infection that either progressed to CIN3+ or cleared (not recorded which). The material sequenced was blood buffy coat. The chain is encoded by TRBV5-1 joined to TRBJ1-1, with TRBD1 matching 10 junction bases. The CDR3 is CASSLWDRGSAEAFF. CDR3 DNA, as far as it was read: TGCGCCAGCAGCTTATGGGACAGGGGATCAGCTGAA.